These 27 T cell receptor beta chains came from one sample sequenced in a study of T-cell reconstitution after alpha-beta-depleted transplantation in children (dated by TCRdb to the mid-2010s). The library came from PCR. Sequencing relied on an Illumina HiSeq 2500. Molecular barcoding was employed in the preparation of TCR libraries, with unique molecular identifiers being used to normalize TCRbeta repertoire quantification. Using fastp trimming at Q25 and MiXCR clonotype assembly, TCRdb reanalyzed the public sequencing data and kept in-frame beta chains. For every CDR3 protein sequence, its rows merge into one entry that carries the most common genes and DNA. Across this sample there are 400,000 to 550,000 distinct CDR3 sequences, with 10% to 13% seen only once. The top ten constitute roughly 2% of the sample. The treatment or condition label for this specimen denotes: allogeneic hematopoietic cell transplantation with graft depleted of TCRalphabeta T cells and CD19 B cells.

The sample was PBMCs, taken before TCRalphabeta/CD19-depleted stem cell transplant. The source is a child aged 2-15 years with inherited bone marrow failure, due to receive a stem cell transplant.

The chain employs TRBV4-1 and TRBJ2-3, with 7 bases matching TRBD1. Trimming cost V 2 bases and J 3 bases; bases outside gene matches: 17. From germline, CDR1 is MGHRA and CDR2 YSYEKL. This CDR3 has 19 amino acids. DNA for the CDR3: TGCGCCAGCAGCCAACCGCTCCTCAGGACAGGTGGTAGAACAGATACGCAGTATTTT. Residues: CASSQPLLRTGGRTDTQYF.

A remark on this clonotype: A much larger clone differs by one base, so this may be a read error. The V gene is TRBV5-1, the J gene TRBJ2-3; D might be TRBD2 (5 bases). Trimming removed 4 bases from V and 2 bases from J, with 14 bases in between. Germline V lookup: CDR1 SGHRS, CDR2 YFSETQ. This CDR3 contains 15 residues. The CDR3 DNA sequence: TGCGCCAGCAGCCCTGGACTGGGCGTCACAGATACGCAGTATTTT. This codes for CASSPGLGVTDTQYF. Supplemented by reference TRBV5-1 and TRBJ2-3, the full variable domain reads KAGVTQTPRYLIKTRGQQVTLSCSPISGHRSVSWYQQTPGQGLQFLFEYFSETQRNKGNFPGRFSGRQFSNSRSEMNVSTLELGDSALYLCASSPGLGVTDTQYFGPGTRLTVL.

The chain has TRBV5-4 and TRBJ2-2; the match to TRBD2 covers 8 bases. There are 15 residues in the CDR3. V shed 0 bases and J 5 bases; nucleotides not matched to a gene: 3. The germline V gene encodes CDR1 SGHNT and CDR2 YYREEE (reference sequence). CDR3 bases: TGTGCCAGCAGCTTGGAGTCTAGCGGGACCGGGGAGCTGTTTTTT. Protein sequence: CASSLESSGTGELFF.

Many counts were recorded for this clonotype. The chain has TRBV6-2 or TRBV6-3 and TRBJ2-1; D is perhaps TRBD1 or TRBD2 (5 bases each). The CDR3 is 15 residues long. The V gene's germline CDR1 is MNHEY and CDR2 SVGEGT. The CDR3 bases are TGTGTAAGCGGTGGCAGGGTTCGCTCCTACAATGAGCAGTTCTTC. Translation gives CVSGGRVRSYNEQFF.

This clonotype was counted only a few times. The rearrangement uses TRBV20-1 and TRBJ2-4; the D gene is possibly TRBD2 (5 bases). The CDR3 loop spans 14 amino acids. Germline values: CDR1 DFQATT, CDR2 SNEGSKA (reference sequence). The V end was cut by 2 bases, the J end by 5 bases, with 13 bases between. The CDR3, as DNA: TGCAGTGCTAGAAAGCTAGCTCCGGAAAACATTCAGTACTTC. Amino acids: CSARKLAPENIQYF.

At least ten counts were recorded for this clonotype. The rearrangement joins TRBV12-3 or TRBV12-4 to TRBJ2-1; TRBD2 is a possible D gene (7 bases). The V gene lost 4 bases and the J gene lost 8 bases, with 18 bases spanning the gap. There are 15 residues in the CDR3. CDR3 region: CASSSVEGGKDEQFF. The CDR3 DNA is TGTGCCAGCAGTTCGGTGGAGGGGGGGAAGGATGAGCAGTTCTTC.

CDR3 region: CASSLVERDEQFF. The CDR3 DNA reads as TGCGCCAGCAGCTTGGTCGAACGGGACGAGCAGTTCTTC. The chain links TRBV5-1 to TRBJ2-1, with D perhaps assigned TRBD1 or TRBD2 (5 bases each). The germline V gene has CDR1 SGHRS and CDR2 YFSETQ. This CDR3 is 13 amino acids long. V gave up 0 bases and J gave up 10 bases, with 11 bases separating them.

The CDR3 here is CSVRGLGLPNEQFF. CDR3 DNA sequence: TGCAGCGTTCGGGGGCTAGGTCTCCCCAATGAGCAGTTCTTC. The chain couples TRBV29-1 to TRBJ2-1, with D perhaps matching TRBD1 or TRBD2 (6 bases each). The CDR3 consists of 14 residues. Trimming removed 5 bases at V and 6 bases at J, with 17 bases between. Germline CDR1 is SQVTM and CDR2 is ANQGSEA.

This clonotype has ten or more counts. The chain uses TRBV20-1 and TRBJ2-7; D gene ambiguous. Germline assignment: CDR1 DFQATT and CDR2 SNEGSKA (reference sequence). Trimming took off 6 bases at V and 1 base at J, with 13 bases between the two ends. The CDR3 runs 13 residues. In nucleotides, the CDR3 is TGCAGTGCCCCCGGCGCCCCTTCCTACGAGCAGTACTTC. Amino acid sequence: CSAPGAPSYEQYF.

This clonotype was recorded at least ten times. The V gene is TRBV7-2, the J gene TRBJ2-1; 13 bases match TRBD2. Germline V gene sequence: CDR1 SGHTA, CDR2 FQGNSA. The junction had 8 bases not matched to a gene; V was cut back by 5 bases and J by 10 bases. This CDR3 spans 15 amino acids. This CDR3 reads CASSPTSGRSREQFF. The DNA for the CDR3 is TGTGCCAGCAGCCCGACTAGCGGGAGGTCCCGGGAGCAGTTCTTC.

The chain carries TRBV7-9 and TRBJ2-1; D may be TRBD1 or TRBD2 (5 bases each). V was cut by 4 bases and J by 5 bases, with 15 bases left in between. The CDR3 has 15 residues. In germline, CDR1 is SEHNR, CDR2 FQNEAQ (reference sequence). Written as DNA, the CDR3 is TGTGCCAGCAGCTCAGGGACCGCGGTTGACAATGAGCAGTTCTTC. Its translation: CASSSGTAVDNEQFF.

This clonotype was seen a handful of times. The chain employs TRBV20-1 and TRBJ2-7; 8 positions match TRBD2. The junction had 15 bases not matched to a gene; V was cut back by 5 bases and J by 3 bases. This CDR3 has 16 residues. Germline V lookup: CDR1 DFQATT, CDR2 SNEGSKA (reference sequence). The CDR3 DNA sequence: TGCAGTGCTCCTCGCCGGGAGGGGACTGAGGGCTACGAGCAGTACTTC. It is translated as CSAPRREGTEGYEQYF.

In its sample, this clonotype was seen many times. The rearrangement joins TRBV7-2 to TRBJ2-1; D ambiguous. The CDR3 has 13 amino acids. V was pared by 0 bases and J by 7 bases, with 7 bases between. Germline lookup yields CDR1 SGHTA and CDR2 FQGNSA. The CDR3 reads CASSLARLNEQFF. In DNA form, the CDR3 reads TGTGCCAGCAGCTTAGCGCGGTTAAATGAGCAGTTCTTC.

CDR3 DNA sequence: TGTGCCAGCAGCTTAGGGACCCTGCCCCTCTACGAGCAGTACTTC. It yields the protein CASSLGTLPLYEQYF. V and J are TRBV7-2 and TRBJ2-7; D not certain. This CDR3 contains 15 residues. Germline CDR1 and CDR2: SGHTA and FQGNSA. Trimming took off 1 base at V and 3 bases at J, with 13 bases between the two ends.

This rearrangement joins TRBV9 to TRBJ2-7; TRBD1 matches 7 bases. V was clipped by 4 bases and J by 7 bases; unmatched bases: 11. This CDR3 is built from 14 residues. The germline V gene has CDR1 SGDLS and CDR2 YYNGEE. In DNA, the CDR3 is TGTGCCAGCAGCCTCACAGGGGTTTCGGGGGAGCAGTACTTC. Protein: CASSLTGVSGEQYF.

This clonotype was seen repeatedly, ten times or more. V usage is TRBV7-2 and J usage is TRBJ1-2, with 7 bases fitting TRBD1. This CDR3 has 15 amino acids. Unmatched junction bases numbered 7, after V lost 3 bases and J lost 3 bases. From germline, CDR1 is SGHTA and CDR2 FQGNSA. The CDR3 sequence is CASSLEGTAYYGYTF. In DNA, the CDR3 is TGTGCCAGCAGCTTGGAAGGGACAGCTTACTATGGCTACACCTTC.

This clonotype was observed at least ten times. This chain joins TRBV28 and TRBJ2-1; TRBD2 matches 8 bases. The V and J ends lost 6 bases and 2 bases, in that order; junction bases with no gene match: 6. The CDR3 spans 15 residues. Germline lookup yields CDR1 MDHEN and CDR2 SYDVKM. CDR3: CASRRLAPTYNEQFF. In nucleotides, the CDR3 is TGTGCCAGCAGAAGACTAGCGCCTACCTACAATGAGCAGTTCTTC.

This clonotype was detected a few times. The V call is TRBV19, the J call TRBJ2-1; 9 bases fit TRBD2. In germline, CDR1 is LNHDA, CDR2 SQIVND (reference sequence). Trimming took 2 bases from V and 6 from J; bases not matched to a gene: 5. The CDR3 consists of 15 residues. The CDR3 is CASSIIAGDPNEQFF. The CDR3 DNA reads as TGTGCCAGTAGTATAATAGCGGGAGATCCCAATGAGCAGTTCTTC.

Many counts were recorded for this clonotype. The rearrangement links TRBV24-1 to TRBJ2-1; 9 bases are shared with TRBD1. This CDR3 comprises 16 residues. CDR1 KGHDR and CDR2 SFDVKD come from the germline V gene. The V gene end was trimmed by 3 bases and the J gene end by 6 bases; junction bases not matched to a gene: 8. The CDR3 DNA follows: TGTGCCACCAGTGATCCGGGACAGGGACGTCGCAATGAGCAGTTCTTC. The encoded protein is CATSDPGQGRRNEQFF.

This clonotype was seen at least ten times. The chain is built from TRBV5-6 and TRBJ2-2, with 7 bases matching TRBD2. The germline V gene encodes CDR1 SGHDT and CDR2 YYEEEE. This CDR3 has 17 residues. V was clipped by 1 base and J by 6 bases; unmatched bases: 12. CDR3 region: CASSLIFDREAAGELFF. Here the CDR3 DNA reads TGTGCCAGCAGCTTGATATTTGATCGGGAGGCGGCCGGGGAGCTGTTTTTT.

This clonotype was detected many times. This chain uses TRBV4-3 with TRBJ2-4; D ambiguous. Deletions cut 0 bases from V and 2 bases from J, with 8 bases between. The length of the CDR3 is 15 residues. Germline V gene sequence: CDR1 LGHNA, CDR2 YSLEER. The CDR3 is CASSQDLHPKNIQYF. The DNA of the CDR3 is TGCGCCAGCAGCCAAGATTTACATCCCAAAAACATTCAGTACTTC.

This clonotype was counted ten times or more. This sequence joins TRBV29-1 and TRBJ2-5; possibly TRBD1 for D (6 bases). V shed 3 bases and J shed 4 bases, with 12 bases lying between them. Germline CDR1 reads SQVTM; CDR2 reads ANQGSEA. The CDR3 has 13 residues. CDR3 amino acids: CSVDWQGRETQYF. CDR3 nucleotides: TGCAGCGTTGACTGGCAGGGGAGAGAGACCCAGTACTTC.

This clonotype was seen many times. The CDR3, as DNA: TGTGCCAGCAGCACGGTGGGAGTGGAGACCCAGTACTTC. Translation: CASSTVGVETQYF. V is TRBV6-1 and J is TRBJ2-5, with TRBD2 as a possible D gene (5 bases). V was pared by 6 bases and J by 5 bases, with 13 bases between. CDR1 and CDR2 (germline): MNHNS, SASEGT. The CDR3 covers 13 residues.

This clonotype appeared a few times. J is TRBJ2-1 and V is TRBV3-1, with TRBD2 identical over 12 bases. CDR3 length: 18 residues. Unmatched junction bases numbered 11, after V lost 0 bases and J lost 8 bases. Germline V gene sequence: CDR1 LGHDT, CDR2 YNNKEL (reference sequence). CDR3 sequence (DNA): TGTGCCAGCAGCCAAGATTGGTCTAGCGGGAGGGCCCTGCATGAGCAGTTCTTC. Its translation is CASSQDWSSGRALHEQFF.

This clonotype was detected ten times or more. The chain joins TRBV20-1 to TRBJ2-7; D is perhaps TRBD1 or TRBD2 (5 bases each). CDR3 size: 12 residues. Germline V lookup: CDR1 DFQATT, CDR2 SNEGSKA (reference sequence). The V and J ends lost 4 bases and 6 bases respectively, with 13 bases between them. CDR3: CSAKRDRIEQYF. The CDR3 DNA reads as TGCAGTGCTAAAAGGGACCGGATCGAGCAGTACTTC.

On this clonotype: A much larger clone sits a single nucleotide away, making a read error possible. This sequence joins TRBV7-2 and TRBJ2-4, with 9 bases lining up with TRBD2. The CDR3 runs 13 residues. Per germline, CDR1 SGHTA and CDR2 FQGNSA. The CDR3 here is CPSSSAGGNIQYF. The CDR3 coding sequence is TGTCCCAGCAGCTCAGCGGGGGGAAACATTCAGTACTTC.

This clonotype has a count of ten or more. The rearrangement uses TRBV11-2 and TRBJ2-1; 10 positions match TRBD2. The CDR3 is 20 amino acids. J was trimmed by 3 bases and V by 0 bases; bases with no gene match: 14. Germline CDR1 is SGHAT and CDR2 is FQNNGV. Here the CDR3 DNA reads TGTGCCAGCAGCTTAGATCCGAACAGTCTAGGACTAGCGGTCTACAATGAGCAGTTCTTC. Its protein product is CASSLDPNSLGLAVYNEQFF. The full variable domain, completed using reference TRBV11-2 and TRBJ2-1, is EAGVAQSPRYKIIEKRQSVAFWCNPISGHATLYWYQQILGQGPKLLIQFQNNGVVDDSQLPKDRFSAERLKGVDSTLKIQPAKLEDSAVYLCASSLDPNSLGLAVYNEQFFGPGTRLTVL.